This TCR beta chain was sequenced for a study of T cell changes during pregnancy in multiple sclerosis. Germline V gives CDR1 SGHRS, CDR2 YFSETQ. V was pared by 4 bases and J by 7 bases, with 16 bases of the junction left unmatched. This CDR3 is built from 16 residues. Clones were read by immunoSEQ multiplex PCR, and TCRdb kept only the in-frame ones, dropping some. The sample contains about 98,000 clones, roughly 94% of which appear only once. This material consisted of peripheral blood, taken after pregnancy. This chain connects TRBV5-1 to TRBJ2-5; TRBD2 aligns across 7 bases. This sequence was found in a female donor in good health, enrolled as a control in a pregnancy study. CDR3 region: CASSLGVTGGPRTQYF. The DNA for the CDR3 is TGCGCCAGCAGCCTCGGGGTCACGGGAGGCCCCCGGACCCAGTACTTC.